These 22 T cell receptor beta chains share one sample of origin, sequenced in a study of cytomegalovirus exposure and HLA in healthy donors. The primer mix had 60 Vbeta and 13 Jbeta primers. Only in-frame clones appear in the TCRdb table, and some are missing; sequencing was by immunoSEQ multiplex PCR. The sample records over 150,000 clones, about four fifths being singletons. Source material: PBMCs. These receptors came from a man in his thirties or forties in good health and CMV-seropositive.

The genes are TRBV12-5 and TRBJ2-5; D possibly corresponds to TRBD2 (6 bases). The CDR3 consists of 18 residues. Trimming took 2 bases from V and 5 from J, leaving 24 bases between them. In germline, CDR1 is LGHNT, CDR2 FRNRAP. As DNA, the CDR3 is TGTGCTAGTGGTTTGAGTTTGAGACAGACGCCCAGCGGGGAGACCCAGTACTTC. Its protein product is CASGLSLRQTPSGETQYF.

V is TRBV7-9 and J is TRBJ1-5, with a possible D match to TRBD1 (6 bases). The germline CDR1 and CDR2 sequences are SEHNR and FQNEAQ (reference sequence). The CDR3 runs to 16 residues. Trimming stripped 3 bases from V and 1 base from J, with 13 bases between. The CDR3, as DNA: TGTGCCAGCAGCTTGGTGTCTGGGACAAGCAATCAGCCCCAGCATTTT. Translation: CASSLVSGTSNQPQHF.

This sequence joins TRBV10-2 and TRBJ1-5, with TRBD1 as a possible D gene (5 bases). The CDR3 is 14 residues long. Germline lookup yields CDR1 WSHSY and CDR2 SAAADI. V was shortened by 2 bases and J by 5 bases, with 10 bases between the two germline ends. CDR3 residues: CASSELQGDQPQHF. The CDR3 DNA sequence: TGCGCCAGCAGTGAGCTTCAAGGGGATCAGCCCCAGCATTTT.

V is TRBV7-2 and J is TRBJ2-3; 7 bases are shared with TRBD1. The length of the CDR3 is 14 residues. Germline V gene data show CDR1 as SGHTA and CDR2 as FQGNSA. V was pared by 0 bases and J by 3 bases, with 0 bases of the junction left unmatched. This chain's CDR3 is CASSLARGTDTQYF. CDR3 nucleotide sequence: TGTGCCAGCAGCTTAGCCAGGGGGACAGATACGCAGTATTTT.

The chain combines TRBV28 with TRBJ1-5; TRBD1 aligns across 8 bases. CDR1 MDHEN and CDR2 SYDVKM come from the germline V gene. The CDR3 covers 13 residues. The trim removed 6 bases at V and 6 bases at J, leaving 4 bases unmatched. The CDR3: CASRPDRGQPQHF. The CDR3 nucleotides read TGTGCCAGCAGGCCCGACAGGGGTCAGCCCCAGCATTTT.

The rearrangement uses TRBV5-6 and TRBJ1-1; 7 nucleotides agree with TRBD1. This CDR3 has 13 amino acids. Trimming cost V 4 bases and J 3 bases; bases outside gene matches: 3. Germline-derived CDR1 and CDR2 are SGHDT and YYEEEE. CDR3 loop: CASSDREDTEAFF. The CDR3 nucleotides are TGTGCCAGCAGCGACAGGGAGGACACTGAAGCTTTCTTT.

The chain uses TRBV7-6 and TRBJ2-7, with 10 bases lining up with TRBD2. Germline values: CDR1 SGHVS, CDR2 FNYEAQ. The CDR3 has 15 residues. Trimming cost V 2 bases and J 1 base; bases outside gene matches: 2. CDR3 region: CASSLRTSGSYEQYF. The CDR3 coding sequence is TGTGCCAGCAGCTTAAGGACTAGCGGTTCCTACGAGCAGTACTTC.

V gene TRBV6-5 combines with J gene TRBJ1-6; no reliable D call. V was clipped by 6 bases and J by 7 bases, with 13 bases between them. The CDR3 has 14 residues. Germline CDR1 MNHEY, CDR2 SVGAGI. Here the CDR3 reads CASSQTTPNSPLHF. The CDR3 DNA is TGTGCCAGCAGCCAGACAACTCCCAATTCACCCCTCCACTTT.

The sample holds a few counts of this clone. The chain has TRBV10-2 and TRBJ1-1; D is undetermined. CDR1 and CDR2 (germline): WSHSY, SAAADI. The length of the CDR3 is 13 residues. V was trimmed by 2 bases and J by 5 bases, leaving 9 bases between them. CDR3 sequence reads: CASSEAPGTEAFF. In DNA form, the CDR3 reads TGCGCCAGCAGTGAGGCGCCGGGGACTGAAGCTTTCTTT.

The chain uses TRBV2 and TRBJ1-5; a weak D match, TRBD1 (6 bases). Trimming cost V 9 bases and J 7 bases, with 10 bases left between them. Per the germline V gene, CDR1 is SNHLY and CDR2 is FYNNEI. There are 11 residues in the CDR3. The CDR3 DNA is TGTGCCAGTGGGGGGGGCCAGCCCCAGCATTTT. This gives the protein CASGGGQPQHF.

This clone was seen a single time. CDR3: CAWEIGGYYGYTF. The CDR3, as DNA: TGTGCCTGGGAGATTGGGGGGTACTATGGCTACACCTTC. This chain links TRBV30 with TRBJ1-2; TRBD1 is a possible D gene (5 bases). The ends were cut back, 5 bases at V and 3 bases at J, with 13 bases in the middle. The CDR3 totals 13 residues. Germline lookup yields CDR1 GTSNPN and CDR2 SVGIG (reference sequence). The complete variable domain, with remaining parts taken from reference TRBV30 and TRBJ1-2, reads SQTIHQWPATLVQPVGSPLSLECTVEGTSNPNLYWYRQAAGRGLQLLFYSVGIGQISSEVPQNLSASRPQDRQFILSSKKLLLSDSGFYLCAWEIGGYYGYTFGSGTRLTVV.

V and J are TRBV5-1 and TRBJ2-1; D perhaps matches TRBD2 (5 bases). This CDR3 spans 12 amino acids. The V end lost 1 base, the J end lost 10 bases, and 9 bases lay between the germline ends. Germline assignment: CDR1 SGHRS and CDR2 YFSETQ. CDR3 in DNA: TGCGCCAGCAGCTTGCCGGGGAGAGAGCAGTTCTTC. Its protein product is CASSLPGREQFF.

The V call is TRBV5-1, the J call TRBJ2-4; a possible D gene is TRBD2 (5 bases). Trimming cost V 0 bases and J 4 bases, with 8 bases left between them. CDR1 and CDR2 from the germline V gene are SGHRS and YFSETQ. There are 14 residues in the CDR3. The DNA for the CDR3 is TGCGCCAGCAGCTTGGATTCGGGGAAAAACATTCAGTACTTC. This encodes CASSLDSGKNIQYF.

As concerns this clone: At one end the junction does not follow the germline gene, possibly because of a read error. The chain couples TRBV7-9 to TRBJ2-2; the match to TRBD2 covers 8 bases. The CDR3 is 15 amino acids. Germline V gene sequence: CDR1 SEHNR, CDR2 FQNEAQ (reference sequence). The CDR3 DNA reads as TGTTCCAGCTCCCCTTCCGGGGGGGCGGACGGGGAGCTGTTTTTT. Amino acids: CSSSPSGGADGELFF.

This chain joins TRBV7-6 and TRBJ2-2; 7 bases agree with TRBD1. With V trimmed by 5 bases and J by 4 bases, 10 bases remained unmatched. This CDR3 has 16 residues. In germline, CDR1 is SGHVS, CDR2 FNYEAQ. The DNA of the CDR3 is TGTGCCAGCAGCCCCCGTGAGGGGGCAGTCACCGGGGAGCTGTTTTTT. Its protein product is CASSPREGAVTGELFF.

This chain connects TRBV7-6 to TRBJ2-2; 8 bases match TRBD2. The CDR3 loop spans 17 amino acids. V shed 4 bases and J 4 bases; nucleotides not matched to a gene: 11. Per germline, CDR1 SGHVS and CDR2 FNYEAQ. This CDR3 is CASSSSLAGPTTGELFF. CDR3 nucleotides: TGTGCCAGCAGCTCGTCTTTAGCGGGGCCCACCACCGGGGAGCTGTTTTTT.

The rearrangement uses TRBV5-4 and TRBJ2-5; D ambiguous. Germline V gene sequence: CDR1 SGHNT, CDR2 YYREEE (reference sequence). The CDR3 consists of 12 residues. V was pared by 4 bases and J by 4 bases, with 8 bases between. The CDR3 loop is CASSRTGETQYF. The CDR3 DNA reads TGTGCCAGCAGCCGCACCGGAGAGACCCAGTACTTC.

The rearrangement joins TRBV27 to TRBJ1-6, with D possibly being TRBD1 (6 bases). The CDR3 totals 15 residues. The germline V and J ends were trimmed by 7 bases and 7 bases, with 17 bases remaining between them. In germline, CDR1 is MNHEY, CDR2 SMNVEV (reference sequence). The CDR3 coding sequence is TGTGCCAGCACCTTACAGGGCAGTGGGAATTCACCCCTCCACTTT. As protein: CASTLQGSGNSPLHF.

The chain carries TRBV5-1 and TRBJ1-2; D not certain. Germline CDR1 SGHRS, CDR2 YFSETQ. The CDR3 spans 14 residues. Trimming stripped 3 bases from V and 6 bases from J, with 15 bases between. CDR3 DNA sequence: TGCGCCAGCAGCTCCGGACTCGACGGCAATGGCTACACCTTC. Its protein product is CASSSGLDGNGYTF.

This clone was counted once. An end of the junction differs from the germline gene, which may be a read error. The CDR3 loop is CSSSRGGTDYQSNYGYTF. Written as DNA, the CDR3 is TGTTCCAGCAGCCGGGGGGGGACAGACTACCAATCTAACTATGGCTACACCTTC. The chain combines TRBV7-9 with TRBJ1-2; 7 nucleotides line up with TRBD1. Germline V lookup: CDR1 SEHNR, CDR2 FQNEAQ (reference sequence). The CDR3 contains 18 residues.

There are a few counts of this clone. The chain links TRBV7-8 to TRBJ2-6; D gene unclear. Trimming removed 1 base from V and 0 bases from J, with 4 bases in between. There are 15 residues in the CDR3. Looked up from germline, CDR1 is SGHVS and CDR2 is FQNEAQ. The CDR3 is CASSLDSSGANVLTF. The CDR3 DNA follows: TGTGCCAGCAGCTTAGACAGCTCTGGGGCCAACGTCCTGACTTTC.

The rearrangement uses TRBV29-1 and TRBJ2-7; D might be TRBD2 (6 bases). This CDR3 spans 14 amino acids. V was cut by 5 bases and J by 1 base, with 15 bases left in between. CDR1 is SQVTM and CDR2 is ANQGSEA in the germline V gene. Here the CDR3 reads CSVSGTSGSYEQYF. The CDR3 DNA reads TGCAGCGTTTCCGGGACTTCTGGTTCCTACGAGCAGTACTTC.